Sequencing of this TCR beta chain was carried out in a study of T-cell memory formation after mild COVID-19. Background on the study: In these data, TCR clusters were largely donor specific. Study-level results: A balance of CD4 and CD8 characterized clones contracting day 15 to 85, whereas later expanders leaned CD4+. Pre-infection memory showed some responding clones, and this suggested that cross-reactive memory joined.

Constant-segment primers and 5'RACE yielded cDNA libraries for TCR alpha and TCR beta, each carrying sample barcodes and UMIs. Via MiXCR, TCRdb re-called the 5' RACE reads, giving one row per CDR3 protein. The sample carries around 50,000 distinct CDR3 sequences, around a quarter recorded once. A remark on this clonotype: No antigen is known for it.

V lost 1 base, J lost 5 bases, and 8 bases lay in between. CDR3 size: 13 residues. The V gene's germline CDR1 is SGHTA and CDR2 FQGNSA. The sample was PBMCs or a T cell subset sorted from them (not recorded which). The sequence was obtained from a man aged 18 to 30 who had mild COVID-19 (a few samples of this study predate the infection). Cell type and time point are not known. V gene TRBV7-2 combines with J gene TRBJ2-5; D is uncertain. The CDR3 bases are TGTGCCAGCAGCTTAGATGGTTCGGAGACCCAGTACTTC. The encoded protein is CASSLDGSETQYF. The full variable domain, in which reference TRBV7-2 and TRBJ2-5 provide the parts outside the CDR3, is GAGVSQSPSNKVTEKGKDVELRCDPISGHTALYWYRQSLGQGLEFLIYFQGNSAPDKSGLPSDRFSAERTGGSVSTLTIQRTQQEDSAVYLCASSLDGSETQYFGPGTRLLVL.